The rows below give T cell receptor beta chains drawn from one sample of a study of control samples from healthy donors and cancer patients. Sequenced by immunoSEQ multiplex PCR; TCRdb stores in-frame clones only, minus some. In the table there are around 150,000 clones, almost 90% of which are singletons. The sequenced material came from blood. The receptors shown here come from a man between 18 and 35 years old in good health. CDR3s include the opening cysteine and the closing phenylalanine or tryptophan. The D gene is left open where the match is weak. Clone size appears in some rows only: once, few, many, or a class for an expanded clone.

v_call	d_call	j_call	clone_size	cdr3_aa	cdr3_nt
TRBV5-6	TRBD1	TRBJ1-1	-	CASSFRDRREAFF	TGTGCCAGCAGCTTCCGGGACAGGAGGGAAGCTTTCTTT
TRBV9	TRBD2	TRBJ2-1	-	CASSTGGVYNEQFF	TGTGCCAGCAGCACCGGGGGGGTATACAATGAGCAGTTCTTC
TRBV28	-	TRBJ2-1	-	CASSSVVRGNEQFF	TGTGCCAGCAGTTCAGTGGTCAGGGGCAATGAGCAGTTCTTC
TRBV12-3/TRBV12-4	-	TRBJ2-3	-	CASSLGSTDTQYF	TGTGCCAGCAGTCTCGGTAGCACAGATACGCAGTATTTT
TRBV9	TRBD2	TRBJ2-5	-	CASNPAGWQETQYF	TGTGCCAGCAATCCAGCGGGATGGCAAGAGACCCAGTACTTC
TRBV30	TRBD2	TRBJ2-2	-	CAWSTGRTGELFF	TGTGCCTGGAGTACCGGGAGGACCGGGGAGCTGTTTTTT
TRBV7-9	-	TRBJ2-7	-	CASSLDVSTYEQYF	TGTGCCAGCAGCTTAGACGTCAGCACCTACGAGCAGTACTTC
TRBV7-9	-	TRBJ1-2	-	CASSFEVYGYTF	TGTGCCAGCAGCTTCGAAGTGTATGGCTACACCTTC
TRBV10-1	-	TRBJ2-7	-	CASSDEGDEQYF	TGCGCCAGCAGTGACGAGGGGGACGAGCAGTACTTC
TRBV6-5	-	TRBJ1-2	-	CASSYSAGEDGYTF	TGTGCCAGCAGTTACTCCGCAGGGGAGGATGGCTACACCTTC
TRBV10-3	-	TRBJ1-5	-	CAISESGLTFNQPQHF	TGTGCCATCAGTGAGTCGGGACTTACATTCAATCAGCCCCAGCATTTT
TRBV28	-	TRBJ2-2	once	CASSPYRSRAGELFF	TGTGCCAGCAGCCCATACAGGAGCCGGGCCGGGGAGCTGTTTTTT
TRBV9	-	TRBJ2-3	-	CASSVGVAYTDTQYF	TGTGCCAGCAGCGTGGGGGTAGCGTACACAGATACGCAGTATTTT
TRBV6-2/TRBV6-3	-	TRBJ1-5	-	CASSYSTFRTDSNQPQHF	TGTGCCAGCAGTTACTCGACATTCCGGACAGATAGCAATCAGCCCCAGCATTTT
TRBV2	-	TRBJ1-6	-	CASSEERSTNSPLHF	TGTGCCAGCAGTGAAGAACGGTCCACTAATTCACCCCTCCACTTT
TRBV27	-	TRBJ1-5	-	CASSFDRTLNQPQHF	TGTGCCAGCAGTTTCGATAGGACACTCAATCAGCCCCAGCATTTT
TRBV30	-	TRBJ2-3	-	CAWSVGLGSTDTQYF	TGTGCCTGGAGTGTGGGACTTGGTAGCACAGATACGCAGTATTTT
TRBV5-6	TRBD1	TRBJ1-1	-	CASSPQSAGTEAWTEAFF	TGTGCCAGCAGCCCCCAGAGTGCAGGGACAGAAGCATGGACTGAAGCTTTCTTT
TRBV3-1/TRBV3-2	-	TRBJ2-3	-	CASSQDSRVNTDTQYF	TGTGCCAGCAGCCAAGATAGTAGGGTTAACACAGATACGCAGTATTTT
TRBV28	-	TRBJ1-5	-	CASSFRGANQPQHF	TGTGCCAGCAGTTTCAGGGGCGCGAACCAGCCCCAGCATTTT
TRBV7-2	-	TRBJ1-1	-	CASSLVPPPGQAEAFF	TGTGCCAGCAGCTTAGTCCCCCCTCCCGGGCAGGCTGAAGCTTTCTTT
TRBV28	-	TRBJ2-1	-	CASTKWGHSYNEQFF	TGTGCCAGCACCAAGTGGGGGCACTCCTACAATGAGCAGTTCTTC
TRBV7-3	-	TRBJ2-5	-	CASSLDGGRDETQYF	TGTGCCAGCAGCTTAGACGGGGGTCGGGATGAGACCCAGTACTTC
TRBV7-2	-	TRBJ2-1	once	CASSPPGTPAQFF	TGTGCCAGCAGCCCCCCGGGGACTCCGGCCCAGTTCTTC
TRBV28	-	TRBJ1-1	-	CASSLSGRMNTEAFF	TGTGCCAGCAGTTTATCCGGGCGCATGAACACTGAAGCTTTCTTT
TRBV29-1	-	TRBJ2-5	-	CSVEYLVRETQYF	TGCAGCGTTGAGTATCTGGTTAGGGAGACCCAGTACTTC
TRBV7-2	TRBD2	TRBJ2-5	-	CASSLGLAGGIETQYF	TGTGCCAGCAGCTTAGGCCTAGCGGGGGGGATCGAGACCCAGTACTTC
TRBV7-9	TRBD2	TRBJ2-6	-	CASFGLAGDSGANVLTF	TGTGCCAGCTTTGGACTAGCGGGGGACTCTGGGGCCAACGTCCTGACTTTC
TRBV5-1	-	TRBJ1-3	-	CASSLGNSNSGNTIYF	TGCGCCAGCAGCTTGGGGAATTCTAACTCTGGAAACACCATATATTTT
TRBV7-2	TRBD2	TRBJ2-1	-	CASSLGLAESNEQFF	TGTGCCAGCAGCTTAGGACTAGCGGAGAGCAATGAGCAGTTCTTC
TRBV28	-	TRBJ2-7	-	CASSPPNRYEQYF	TGTGCCAGCAGTCCCCCGAACCGCTACGAGCAGTACTTC
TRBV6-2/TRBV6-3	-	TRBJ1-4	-	CASSYPDGTNEKLFF	TGTGCCAGCAGTTACCCGGACGGCACTAATGAAAAACTGTTTTTT
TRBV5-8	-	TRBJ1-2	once	CASSFLGRSF	TGTGCCAGCAGCTTTCTGGGGAGGTCCTTC
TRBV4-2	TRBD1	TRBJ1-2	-	CASSPGTGRGYTF	TGTGCCAGCAGCCCAGGGACAGGGAGAGGCTACACCTTC
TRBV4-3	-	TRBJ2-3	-	CASSQGLIGRDTQYF	TGCGCCAGCAGCCAAGGGCTCATTGGGAGGGATACGCAGTATTTT
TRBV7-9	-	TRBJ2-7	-	CASSLGGVEQYF	TGTGCCAGCAGCTTAGGAGGGGTTGAGCAGTACTTC
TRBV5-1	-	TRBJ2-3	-	CASSLGTEDTQYF	TGCGCCAGCAGCTTGGGGACAGAGGATACGCAGTATTTT
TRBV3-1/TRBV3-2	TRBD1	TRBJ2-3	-	CASSLWGTGGESDTQYF	TGTGCCAGCAGCCTGTGGGGGACAGGGGGCGAATCAGATACGCAGTATTTT
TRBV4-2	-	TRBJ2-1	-	CASSREPQGGEQFF	TGTGCCAGCAGCCGAGAGCCCCAGGGTGGCGAGCAGTTCTTC
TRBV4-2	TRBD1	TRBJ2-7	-	CASSQGLEGQAKPRTDEQYF	TGTGCCAGCAGCCAGGGCCTGGAGGGACAGGCAAAACCCCGCACGGACGAGCAGTACTTC
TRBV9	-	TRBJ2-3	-	CASSVEVHPTTDTQYF	TGTGCCAGCAGCGTAGAGGTTCATCCAACCACAGATACGCAGTATTTT
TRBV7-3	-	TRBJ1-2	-	CASSSGEGRGYGYTF	TGTGCCAGCAGCTCCGGGGAGGGTCGGGGCTATGGCTACACCTTC
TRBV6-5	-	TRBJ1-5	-	CASRPWDNQPQHF	TGTGCCAGCAGGCCTTGGGACAATCAGCCCCAGCATTTT